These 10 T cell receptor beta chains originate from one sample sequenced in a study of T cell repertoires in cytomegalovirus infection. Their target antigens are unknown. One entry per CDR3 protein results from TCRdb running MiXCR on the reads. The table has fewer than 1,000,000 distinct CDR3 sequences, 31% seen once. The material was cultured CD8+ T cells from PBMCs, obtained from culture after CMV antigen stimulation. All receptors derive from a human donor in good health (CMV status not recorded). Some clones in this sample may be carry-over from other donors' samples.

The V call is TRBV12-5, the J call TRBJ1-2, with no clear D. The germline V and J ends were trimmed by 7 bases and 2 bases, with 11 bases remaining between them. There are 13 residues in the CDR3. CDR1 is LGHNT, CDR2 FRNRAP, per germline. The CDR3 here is CASDYQANYGYTF. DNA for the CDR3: TGTGCTAGTGATTACCAGGCGAACTATGGCTACACCTTC.

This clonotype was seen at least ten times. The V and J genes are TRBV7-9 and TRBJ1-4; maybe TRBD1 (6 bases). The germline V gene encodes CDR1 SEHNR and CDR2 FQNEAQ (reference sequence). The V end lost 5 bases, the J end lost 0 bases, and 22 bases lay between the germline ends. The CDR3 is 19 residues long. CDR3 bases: TGTGCCAGCAGCCCGGTCAACTACCAGGGGCGAGCAACTAATGAAAAACTGTTTTTT. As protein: CASSPVNYQGRATNEKLFF.

CDR3 residues: CASSRGNTYEQYF. The CDR3 nucleotides read TGTGCCAGCAGCCGGGGGAACACCTACGAGCAGTACTTC. This chain connects TRBV13 to TRBJ2-7; TRBD2 is a possible D gene (6 bases). V was pared by 5 bases and J by 2 bases, with 10 bases between. The CDR3 has 13 residues. Germline values: CDR1 PRHDT, CDR2 FYEKMQ (reference sequence).

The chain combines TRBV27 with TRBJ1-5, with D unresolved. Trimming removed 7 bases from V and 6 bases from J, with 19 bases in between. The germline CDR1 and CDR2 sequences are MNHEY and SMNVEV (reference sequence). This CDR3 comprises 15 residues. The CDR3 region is CASNSFGNSGQPQHF. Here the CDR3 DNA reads TGTGCCAGCAATTCTTTCGGGAATTCTGGTCAGCCCCAGCATTTT.

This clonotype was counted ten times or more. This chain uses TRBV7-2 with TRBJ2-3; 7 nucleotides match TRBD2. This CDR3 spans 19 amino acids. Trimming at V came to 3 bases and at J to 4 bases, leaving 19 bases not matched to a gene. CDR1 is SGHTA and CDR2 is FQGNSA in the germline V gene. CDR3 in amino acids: CASSFTLTSAGYRPDTQYF. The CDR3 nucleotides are TGTGCCAGCAGCTTCACACTCACTAGCGCGGGTTATCGTCCAGATACGCAGTATTTT.

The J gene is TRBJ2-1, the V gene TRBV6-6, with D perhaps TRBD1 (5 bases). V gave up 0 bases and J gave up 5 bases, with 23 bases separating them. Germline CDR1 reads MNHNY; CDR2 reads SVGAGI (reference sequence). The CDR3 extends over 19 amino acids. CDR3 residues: CASSYSAGLSPGFDNEQFF. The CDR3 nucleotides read TGTGCCAGCAGTTACTCTGCAGGGTTGAGCCCCGGTTTTGACAATGAGCAGTTCTTC.

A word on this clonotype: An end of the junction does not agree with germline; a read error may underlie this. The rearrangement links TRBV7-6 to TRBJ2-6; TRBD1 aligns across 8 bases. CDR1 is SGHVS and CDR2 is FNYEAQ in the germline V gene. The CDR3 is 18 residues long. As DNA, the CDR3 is TGTGCCAACAGCTTCCCCCGGGACAGGACCTCTGGGGCCAACGTCCTGACTTTC. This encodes CANSFPRDRTSGANVLTF.

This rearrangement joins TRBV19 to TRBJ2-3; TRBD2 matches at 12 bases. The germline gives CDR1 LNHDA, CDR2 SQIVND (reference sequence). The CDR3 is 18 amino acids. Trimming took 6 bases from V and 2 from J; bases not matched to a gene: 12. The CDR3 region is CASSLGAGLAGTTDTQYF. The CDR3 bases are TGTGCCAGTAGCCTCGGGGCAGGACTAGCGGGGACCACAGATACGCAGTATTTT.

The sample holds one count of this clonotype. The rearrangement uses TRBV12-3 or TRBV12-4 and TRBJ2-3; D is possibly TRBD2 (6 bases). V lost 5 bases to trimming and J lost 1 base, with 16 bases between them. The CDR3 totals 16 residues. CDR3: CASSLWGERGTDTQYF. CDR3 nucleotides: TGTGCCAGCAGTCTCTGGGGAGAGCGGGGCACAGATACGCAGTATTTT.

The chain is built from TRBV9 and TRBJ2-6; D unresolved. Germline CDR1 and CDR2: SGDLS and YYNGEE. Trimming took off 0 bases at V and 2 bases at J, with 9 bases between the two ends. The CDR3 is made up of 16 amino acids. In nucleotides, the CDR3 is TGTGCCAGCAGCGTAGGGTCCCAAGCTGGGGCCAACGTCCTGACTTTC. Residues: CASSVGSQAGANVLTF.